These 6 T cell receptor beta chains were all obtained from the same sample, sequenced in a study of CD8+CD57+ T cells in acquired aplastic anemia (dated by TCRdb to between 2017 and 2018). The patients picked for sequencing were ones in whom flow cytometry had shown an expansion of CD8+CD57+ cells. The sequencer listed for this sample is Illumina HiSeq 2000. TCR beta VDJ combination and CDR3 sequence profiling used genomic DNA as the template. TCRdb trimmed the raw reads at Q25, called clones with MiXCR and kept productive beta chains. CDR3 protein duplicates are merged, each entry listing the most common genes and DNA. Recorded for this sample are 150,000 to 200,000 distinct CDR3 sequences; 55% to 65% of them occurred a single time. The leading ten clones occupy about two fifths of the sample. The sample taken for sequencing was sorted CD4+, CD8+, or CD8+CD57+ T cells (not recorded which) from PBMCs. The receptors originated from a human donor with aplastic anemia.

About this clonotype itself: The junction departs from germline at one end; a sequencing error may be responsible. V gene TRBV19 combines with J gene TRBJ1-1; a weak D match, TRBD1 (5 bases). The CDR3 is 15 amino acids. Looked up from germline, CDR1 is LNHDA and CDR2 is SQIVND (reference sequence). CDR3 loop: CASSWDQRGFTGAFF. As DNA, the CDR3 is TGTGCCAGTTCATGGGACCAACGGGGATTCACTGGAGCTTTCTTC.

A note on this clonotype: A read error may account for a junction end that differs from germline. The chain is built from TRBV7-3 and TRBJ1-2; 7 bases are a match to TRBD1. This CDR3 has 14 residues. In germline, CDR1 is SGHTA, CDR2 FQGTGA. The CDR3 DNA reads TGCGCCAGCAGCTTGGAAGGGCAGGGGGATGGCTACACCTTC. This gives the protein CASSLEGQGDGYTF.

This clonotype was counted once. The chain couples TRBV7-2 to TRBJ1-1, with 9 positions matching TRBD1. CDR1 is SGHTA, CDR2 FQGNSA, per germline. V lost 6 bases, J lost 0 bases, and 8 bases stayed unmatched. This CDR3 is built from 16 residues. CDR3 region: CASRPGTGLMNTEAFF. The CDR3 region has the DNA TGTGCCAGCAGGCCCGGGACAGGGCTCATGAACACTGAAGCTTTCTTT.

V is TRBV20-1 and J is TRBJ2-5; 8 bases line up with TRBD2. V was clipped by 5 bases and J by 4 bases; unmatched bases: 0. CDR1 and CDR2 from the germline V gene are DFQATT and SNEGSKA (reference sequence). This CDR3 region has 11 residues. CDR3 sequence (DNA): TGCAGTGCTCTAGCGGGAGAGACCCAGTACTTC. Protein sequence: CSALAGETQYF.

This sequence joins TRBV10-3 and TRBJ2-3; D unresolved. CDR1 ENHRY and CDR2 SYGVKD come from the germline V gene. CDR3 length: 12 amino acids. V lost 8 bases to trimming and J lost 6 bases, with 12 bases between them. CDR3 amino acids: CAIGVGWDTQYF. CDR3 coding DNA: TGTGCCATCGGGGTTGGGTGGGATACGCAGTATTTT.

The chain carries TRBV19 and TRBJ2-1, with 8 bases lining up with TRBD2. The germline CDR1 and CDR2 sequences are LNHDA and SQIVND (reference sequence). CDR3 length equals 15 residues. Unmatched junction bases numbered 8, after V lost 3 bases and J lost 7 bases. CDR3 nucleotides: TGTGCCAGTAGTATGGCCGGGACTAGTTTGAATGAGCAGTTCTTC. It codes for CASSMAGTSLNEQFF.